This TCR beta chain was recorded in a study of T cell responses to AZD1222 COVID-19 vaccine. The CDR3 has 12 amino acids. The V gene end was trimmed by 5 bases and the J gene end by 9 bases; junction bases not matched to a gene: 3. CDR1 and CDR2 (germline): KGHSH, LQKENI. Comment on this clone: Its antigen is not known.

Clones were read by immunoSEQ multiplex PCR, and TCRdb kept only the in-frame ones, dropping some. The sample has more than 150,000 clones, roughly 90% seen once; the top ten hold approximately 1.4%. Findings and limits, study-wide: Recipients of AZD1222 seropositive at baseline numbered only 5 or 6. Clonal diversity may have been underestimated in mostly white British donors. Nearly half of unique spike-specific TCRs reportedly avoided B.1.351 and B.1.1.7 mutated regions.

The TCR comes from an adult who received the AZD1222 COVID-19 vaccine. The V gene is TRBV18, the J gene TRBJ2-1; 8 bases are shared with TRBD1. The sample in question was peripheral blood, obtained 28 days after the second AZD1222 dose. CDR3 amino acids: CASSDRGGEQFF. The CDR3, as DNA: TGTGCCAGCTCAGACAGGGGAGGTGAGCAGTTCTTC. Full variable domain (remainder filled in from reference TRBV18 and TRBJ2-1): NAGVMQNPRHLVRRRGQEARLRCSPMKGHSHVYWYRQLPEEGLKFMVYLQKENIIDESGMPKERFSAEFPKEGPSILRIQQVVRGDSAAYFCASSDRGGEQFFGPGTRLTVL.